What follows are 29 T cell receptor beta chains derived from one specimen sequenced in a study of blood T cell repertoires in COVID-19. Measured with immunoSEQ multiplex PCR; TCRdb has only the in-frame clones, and not every one. The sample carries about 140,000 clones, 75% to 85% recorded once. The sample was peripheral blood. The receptor source for this set is a woman of 80 years or more with acute or convalescent COVID-19.

The V call is TRBV27, the J call TRBJ1-1, with D possibly matching TRBD1 (6 bases). CDR3 length: 16 residues. The V gene's germline CDR1 is MNHEY and CDR2 SMNVEV (reference sequence). Trimming cost V 8 bases and J 2 bases, with 21 bases left between them. DNA of the CDR3: TGTGCCAGCGTTCCGAGGGGGAACAGATTTAACACTGAAGCTTTCTTT. It specifies CASVPRGNRFNTEAFF.

The rearrangement uses TRBV15 and TRBJ2-3; D is perhaps TRBD2 (5 bases). Germline V lookup: CDR1 LNHNV, CDR2 YYDKDF (reference sequence). Trimming shortened V by 1 base and J by 4 bases, and 9 bases separated the two germline ends. The CDR3 covers 14 residues. CDR3 residues: CATSRGKGADTQYF. CDR3 coding DNA: TGTGCCACCAGCAGAGGAAAGGGAGCAGATACGCAGTATTTT.

The chain employs TRBV7-8 and TRBJ2-7; TRBD2 is a possible D gene (6 bases). The V end lost 6 bases, the J end lost 0 bases, and 18 bases lay between the germline ends. The CDR3 contains 16 residues. Per germline, CDR1 SGHVS and CDR2 FQNEAQ. The CDR3 DNA reads TGTGCCAGCAGTTCCTGGAGGTGGGACTCCTCCTACGAGCAGTACTTC. Encoded protein: CASSSWRWDSSYEQYF.

This sequence joins TRBV2 and TRBJ1-4; 7 nucleotides agree with TRBD1. CDR1 and CDR2 (germline): SNHLY, FYNNEI. The ends lost 6 bases at V and 1 base at J; junction bases unmatched: 8. This CDR3 region has 16 residues. The CDR3 is CASSEGQFLTNEKLFF. The DNA of the CDR3 is TGTGCCAGCAGCGAGGGACAGTTCTTAACTAATGAAAAACTGTTTTTT.

The CDR3 region is CASSEAGTGGPANYGYTF. In DNA form, the CDR3 reads TGTGCCAGCAGCGAAGCCGGGACAGGGGGCCCGGCTAACTATGGCTACACCTTC. The rearrangement uses TRBV21-1 and TRBJ1-2; TRBD1, as called in the table, went unchecked against the DNA. TRBV21-1 is classified as a pseudogene. The length of the CDR3 is 18 residues.

This chain connects TRBV10-3 to TRBJ2-1; weak D call: TRBD1 (6 bases). From germline, CDR1 is ENHRY and CDR2 SYGVKD. V lost 11 bases and J lost 0, with 14 bases in between. The CDR3 is made up of 14 amino acids. CDR3 nucleotides: TGTGCCGCGAGGACAGCTTCCTCCTACAATGAGCAGTTCTTC. It yields the protein CAARTASSYNEQFF.

The chain has TRBV5-6 and TRBJ1-2, with 10 bases aligning to TRBD1. Germline V CDR1 and CDR2: SGHDT, YYEEEE. J lost 8 bases, V lost 4 bases, and 8 bases had no gene match. The CDR3 contains 14 residues. The CDR3 is CASSHQTGGRGYTF. DNA for the CDR3: TGTGCCAGCAGCCACCAGACAGGGGGCCGGGGCTACACCTTC.

This sequence joins TRBV5-1 and TRBJ1-1, with 9 bases that match TRBD1. Germline V gene sequence: CDR1 SGHRS, CDR2 YFSETQ. J was trimmed by 5 bases and V by 4 bases; bases with no gene match: 24. The CDR3 spans 20 residues. CDR3 sequence reads: CASSRTTMTGGSGAGTEAFF. The CDR3 DNA sequence: TGCGCCAGCAGCCGAACCACGATGACAGGGGGGAGCGGTGCGGGGACTGAAGCTTTCTTT.

The genes are TRBV5-1 and TRBJ1-1, with D maybe TRBD1 (6 bases). Deletions cut 7 bases from V and 1 base from J, with 14 bases between. The CDR3 contains 14 residues. Per the germline V gene, CDR1 is SGHRS and CDR2 is YFSETQ. CDR3 DNA: TGCGCCAGCCGAATCCGGGACAAGAACACTGAAGCTTTCTTT. As protein: CASRIRDKNTEAFF.

This chain joins TRBV6-6 and TRBJ2-7; possibly TRBD1 for D (6 bases). The CDR3 extends over 15 amino acids. Germline CDR1 reads MNHNY; CDR2 reads SVGAGI (reference sequence). V was trimmed by 4 bases and J by 2 bases, leaving 15 bases between them. CDR3 in DNA: TGTGCCAGCAGTTCCTATCGTGGGGGCACCTACGAGCAGTACTTC. This translates into CASSSYRGGTYEQYF.

The V call is TRBV2, the J call TRBJ2-7; D perhaps matches TRBD2 (5 bases). From germline, CDR1 is SNHLY and CDR2 FYNNEI. Trimming left V 8 bases short and J 2 bases short, with 16 bases between. The CDR3 runs 14 residues. CDR3 residues: CASPWMGSPYEQYF. The CDR3 nucleotides are TGTGCCAGCCCGTGGATGGGGAGCCCCTACGAGCAGTACTTC. The full variable domain, its missing parts supplied by reference TRBV2 and TRBJ2-7, is EPEVTQTPSHQVTQMGQEVILRCVPISNHLYFYWYRQILGQKVEFLVSFYNNEISEKSEIFDDQFSVERPDGSNFTLKIRSTKLEDSAMYFCASPWMGSPYEQYFGPGTRLTVT.

The chain carries TRBV18 and TRBJ2-7; TRBD2 is a possible D gene (6 bases). CDR3 length equals 14 residues. V shed 3 bases and J shed 5 bases, with 14 bases lying between them. Per the germline V gene, CDR1 is KGHSH and CDR2 is LQKENI. The CDR3 loop is CASSPSGGVDEQYF. The CDR3 DNA follows: TGTGCCAGCTCACCGTCAGGCGGGGTGGACGAGCAGTACTTC. Full variable domain (outside the CDR3, taken from reference TRBV18 and TRBJ2-7): NAGVMQNPRHLVRRRGQEARLRCSPMKGHSHVYWYRQLPEEGLKFMVYLQKENIIDESGMPKERFSAEFPKEGPSILRIQQVVRGDSAAYFCASSPSGGVDEQYFGPGTRLTVT.

The chain carries TRBV10-3 and TRBJ2-7, with D possibly TRBD2 on 7 matching bases. V was shortened by 7 bases and J by 1 base, with 8 bases between the two germline ends. This CDR3 has 12 amino acids. Germline V lookup: CDR1 ENHRY, CDR2 SYGVKD. The CDR3 nucleotides read TGTGCCATCAAGGGGGGGTCCTACGAGCAGTACTTC. Translation: CAIKGGSYEQYF.

The chain is built from TRBV7-9 and TRBJ1-1, with 7 bases lining up with TRBD1. The CDR3 has 18 amino acids. Losses at the gene ends were 5 bases for V and 5 bases for J; bases not matched to a gene: 20. Germline-derived CDR1 and CDR2 are SEHNR and FQNEAQ (reference sequence). The CDR3 region is CASSTPDRELVSATEAFF. CDR3 bases: TGTGCCAGCAGCACCCCCGACAGGGAACTTGTTTCGGCGACTGAAGCTTTCTTT.

In DNA, the CDR3 is TGTGCCAGCAGCTTAGGGGCGCTGTCCGGGGAGCTGTTTTTT. Translating gives CASSLGALSGELFF. V and J are TRBV7-9 and TRBJ2-2; D not certain. V gave up 1 base and J gave up 6 bases, with 9 bases separating them. The CDR3 spans 14 residues. CDR1 is SEHNR, CDR2 FQNEAQ, per germline (reference sequence).

The chain carries TRBV12-3 or TRBV12-4 and TRBJ2-7, with D unresolved. The CDR3 spans 12 residues. V was pared by 6 bases and J by 6 bases, with 12 bases between. The CDR3 nucleotides are TGTGCCAGCAGCCATAACTTTGCCGAGCAGTACTTC. As protein: CASSHNFAEQYF.

The rearrangement links TRBV10-2 to TRBJ2-7; possible D gene TRBD1, 5 bases. There are 13 residues in the CDR3. The ends were cut back, 8 bases at V and 4 bases at J, with 15 bases in the middle. The germline gives CDR1 WSHSY, CDR2 SAAADI. CDR3 nucleotide sequence: TGCGCCAGCTCGGCAGGGTTCCGGTACGAGCAGTACTTC. Protein: CASSAGFRYEQYF.

The genes are TRBV19 and TRBJ1-5; a possible D gene is TRBD1 (5 bases). Germline CDR1 is LNHDA and CDR2 is SQIVND (reference sequence). This CDR3 spans 15 amino acids. With 4 bases removed from V and 3 bases from J, the gap between germline ends came to 13 bases. The CDR3 sequence is CASSTTGTLNQPQHF. CDR3 nucleotides: TGTGCCAGTAGTACTACCGGGACTCTCAATCAGCCCCAGCATTTT.

The V gene is TRBV20-1, the J gene TRBJ1-1; a weak D match, TRBD1 (5 bases). The V and J ends lost 3 bases and 7 bases respectively, with 15 bases between them. The germline gives CDR1 DFQATT, CDR2 SNEGSKA (reference sequence). The CDR3 is 13 amino acids. The CDR3 region is CSASRQPYSEAFF. CDR3 bases: TGCAGTGCTAGTCGACAGCCCTATAGTGAAGCTTTCTTT.

The chain recombines TRBV7-2 with TRBJ2-3, with TRBD2 as a possible D gene (6 bases). With 3 bases removed from V and 6 bases from J, the gap between germline ends came to 16 bases. CDR1 and CDR2 from the germline V gene are SGHTA and FQGNSA. This CDR3 has 15 residues. The CDR3 here is CASSFDLGGWDTQYF. The CDR3 bases are TGTGCCAGCAGCTTTGATTTGGGGGGTTGGGATACGCAGTATTTT.

This rearrangement joins TRBV2 to TRBJ2-2, with 7 bases identical to TRBD1. V lost 6 bases and J lost 5; bases outside the gene matches: 3. This CDR3 comprises 13 residues. Germline lookup yields CDR1 SNHLY and CDR2 FYNNEI. This CDR3 reads CASRDRWTGELFF. CDR3 DNA sequence: TGTGCCAGCAGGGACAGGTGGACCGGGGAGCTGTTTTTT.

CDR3 nucleotide sequence: TGCAGCGTTGATGACAGGGGTAACTCCTACGAGCAGTACTTC. This translates into CSVDDRGNSYEQYF. The chain uses TRBV29-1 and TRBJ2-7; TRBD1 aligns across 8 bases. Per germline, CDR1 SQVTM and CDR2 ANQGSEA. The CDR3 is 14 amino acids. V was pared by 3 bases and J by 0 bases, with 4 bases of the junction left unmatched.

V usage is TRBV24-1 and J usage is TRBJ1-1; no clear D. V gave up 0 bases and J gave up 8 bases, with 9 bases separating them. CDR1 and CDR2 from the germline V gene are KGHDR and SFDVKD. The CDR3 is made up of 13 amino acids. For the CDR3, the DNA is TGTGCCACCAGTGATTTGGTTGGCAGGGAAGCTTTCTTT. As protein: CATSDLVGREAFF.

The chain combines TRBV4-2 with TRBJ2-2; maybe TRBD2 (6 bases). The V and J ends lost 4 bases and 1 base respectively, with 13 bases between them. CDR1 is LGHNA, CDR2 YNFKEQ, per germline. CDR3 length: 16 residues. CDR3 loop: CASSRGTPRNTGELFF. The CDR3 DNA reads TGTGCCAGCAGCCGCGGGACTCCGAGGAACACCGGGGAGCTGTTTTTT.

The rearrangement links TRBV12-3 or TRBV12-4 to TRBJ2-7; TRBD1 matches 7 bases. The J segment lost 2 bases and the V segment lost 4 bases, leaving 2 bases of the junction unmatched. The CDR3 spans 13 residues. The CDR3 DNA is TGTGCCAGCAGTTACAGGGGTCCCTACGAGCAGTACTTC. As protein: CASSYRGPYEQYF.

Details on this clone: Additional DNA sequences in this sample encode the identical CDR3. The chain uses TRBV5-1 and TRBJ2-2; 9 bases agree with TRBD2. This CDR3 spans 15 amino acids. Germline V lookup: CDR1 SGHRS, CDR2 YFSETQ. Unmatched junction bases numbered 0, after V lost 2 bases and J lost 1 base. CDR3 DNA: TGCGCCAGCAGCTTAGCGGGAGGGAACACCGGGGAGCTGTTTTTT. Protein: CASSLAGGNTGELFF.

On this clone: Distinct nucleotide sequences in the sample also encode this CDR3. The CDR3 DNA sequence: TGTGCCACCAGCAGAGACCCGGCAGGGGGTGGCTACACCTTC. Its translation is CATSRDPAGGGYTF. The gene calls are TRBV15 and TRBJ1-2; 7 bases fit TRBD1. Looked up from germline, CDR1 is LNHNV and CDR2 is YYDKDF (reference sequence). V lost 0 bases and J lost 7; bases outside the gene matches: 5. There are 14 residues in the CDR3. The full variable domain, with the rest looked up from reference TRBV15 and TRBJ1-2, is DAMVIQNPRYQVTQFGKPVTLSCSQTLNHNVMYWYQQKSSQAPKLLFHYYDKDFNNEADTPDNFQSRRPNTSFCFLDIRSPGLGDTAMYLCATSRDPAGGGYTFGSGTRLTVV.

The genes are TRBV11-3 and TRBJ2-5, with TRBD2 identical over 16 bases. Germline CDR1 reads SGHNT; CDR2 reads YENEEA. The CDR3 is 17 residues long. Germline trimming cut 5 bases from V and 3 bases from J; bases unmatched to any gene: 6. The DNA of the CDR3 is TGTGCCAGCAGCACCGGGACTAGCGGGGGGGCCGAAGAGACCCAGTACTTC. Its translation is CASSTGTSGGAEETQYF.

V usage is TRBV10-3 and J usage is TRBJ2-1; tentative D call: TRBD2 (5 bases). The CDR3 is 15 residues long. Germline loops: CDR1 ENHRY, CDR2 SYGVKD. V was shortened by 4 bases and J by 8 bases, with 18 bases between the two germline ends. The CDR3 DNA is TGTGCCATCAGTGGGCATGAGGGCAGGAGTGATGAGCAGTTCTTC. Protein: CAISGHEGRSDEQFF.